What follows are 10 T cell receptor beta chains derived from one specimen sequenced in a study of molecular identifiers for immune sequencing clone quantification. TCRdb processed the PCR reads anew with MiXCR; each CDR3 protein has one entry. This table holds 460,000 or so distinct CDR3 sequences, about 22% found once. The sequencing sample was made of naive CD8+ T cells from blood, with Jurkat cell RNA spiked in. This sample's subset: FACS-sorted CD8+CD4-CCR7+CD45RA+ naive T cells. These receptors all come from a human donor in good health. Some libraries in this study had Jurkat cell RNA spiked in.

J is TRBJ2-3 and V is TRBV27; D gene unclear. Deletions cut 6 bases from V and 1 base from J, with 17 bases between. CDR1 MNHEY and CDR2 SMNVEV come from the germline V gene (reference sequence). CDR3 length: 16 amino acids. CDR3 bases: TGTGCCAGCAGCCCAGCGTTGGTAACTGGCACAGATACGCAGTATTTT. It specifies CASSPALVTGTDTQYF.

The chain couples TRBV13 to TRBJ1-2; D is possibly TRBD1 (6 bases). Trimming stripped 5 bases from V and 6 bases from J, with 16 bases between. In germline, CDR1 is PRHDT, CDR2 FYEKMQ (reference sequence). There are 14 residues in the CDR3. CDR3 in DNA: TGTGCCAGCAGCCCAACAACACAGGGCAATGGCTACACCTTC. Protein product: CASSPTTQGNGYTF.

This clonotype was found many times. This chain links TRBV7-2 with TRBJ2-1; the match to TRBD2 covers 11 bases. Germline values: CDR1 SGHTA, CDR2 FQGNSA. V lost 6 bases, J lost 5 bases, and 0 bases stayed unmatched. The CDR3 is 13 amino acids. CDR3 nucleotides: TGTGCCAGCAGACTAGCGGGGGACAATGAGCAGTTCTTC. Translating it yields CASRLAGDNEQFF. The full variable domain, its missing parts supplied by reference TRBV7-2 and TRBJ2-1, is GAGVSQSPSNKVTEKGKDVELRCDPISGHTALYWYRQSLGQGLEFLIYFQGNSAPDKSGLPSDRFSAERTGGSVSTLTIQRTQQEDSAVYLCASRLAGDNEQFFGPGTRLTVL.

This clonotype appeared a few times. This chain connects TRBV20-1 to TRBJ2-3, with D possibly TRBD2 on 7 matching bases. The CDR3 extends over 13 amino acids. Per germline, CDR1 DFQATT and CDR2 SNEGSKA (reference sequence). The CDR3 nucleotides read TGCAGCGGAAGGGAGGGACACACAGATACGCAGTATTTT. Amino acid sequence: CSGREGHTDTQYF.

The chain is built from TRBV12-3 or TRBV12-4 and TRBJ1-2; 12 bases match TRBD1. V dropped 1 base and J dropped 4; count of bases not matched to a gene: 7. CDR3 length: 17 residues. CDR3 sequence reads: CASSLGDRGHFGYGYTF. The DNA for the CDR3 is TGTGCCAGCAGTTTAGGGGACAGGGGGCATTTTGGCTATGGCTACACCTTC.

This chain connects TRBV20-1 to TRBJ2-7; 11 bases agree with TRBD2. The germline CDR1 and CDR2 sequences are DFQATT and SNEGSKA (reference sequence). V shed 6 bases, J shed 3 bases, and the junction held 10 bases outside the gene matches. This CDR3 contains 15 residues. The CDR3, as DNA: TGCAGTGCCACCGCTACTAGCGGGAGTTTCTACGAGCAGTACTTC. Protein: CSATATSGSFYEQYF.

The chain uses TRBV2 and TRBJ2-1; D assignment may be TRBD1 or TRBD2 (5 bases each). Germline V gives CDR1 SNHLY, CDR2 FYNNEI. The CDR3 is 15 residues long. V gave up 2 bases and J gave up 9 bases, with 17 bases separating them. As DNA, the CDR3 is TGTGCCAGCAGTGAAACGTGGCAGGGACGGGGTGAGCAGTTCTTC. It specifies CASSETWQGRGEQFF.

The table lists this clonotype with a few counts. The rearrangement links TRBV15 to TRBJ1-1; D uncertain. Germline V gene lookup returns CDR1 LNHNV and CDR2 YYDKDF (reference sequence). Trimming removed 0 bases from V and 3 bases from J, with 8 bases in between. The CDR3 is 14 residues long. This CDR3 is CATSRDIGHTEAFF. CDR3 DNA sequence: TGTGCCACCAGCAGAGATATCGGTCACACTGAAGCTTTCTTT.

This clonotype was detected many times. The CDR3 spells CASSQGTADTQYF. CDR3 DNA sequence: TGCGCCAGCAGCCAAGGGACCGCAGATACGCAGTATTTT. The rearrangement uses TRBV4-3 and TRBJ2-3; D is unclear. The length of the CDR3 is 13 residues. Germline CDR1 is LGHNA and CDR2 is YSLEER. V gave up 1 base and J gave up 4 bases, with 6 bases separating them.

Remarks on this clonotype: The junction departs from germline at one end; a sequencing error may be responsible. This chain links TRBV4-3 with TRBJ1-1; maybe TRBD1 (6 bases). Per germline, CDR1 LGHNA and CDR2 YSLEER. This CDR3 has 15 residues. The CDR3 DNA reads TGCGCCAGCAGCCGGACGGGGGGCCTGGACACTAAAGCTTTCTTT. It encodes CASSRTGGLDTKAFF.